The entry that follows covers one TCR beta chain sequence. Its specificity is unknown. This specimen belongs to a study of OX40 agonist ivuxolimab in advanced cancers. Background on the study: Eligibility rules accepted prior anti-PD-1, anti-PD-L1 or anti-CTLA-4 therapy, and approximately 40% had some.

The study's findings and limits: Also present in some nonresponders was a low level of normalized T-cell clonal expansion.

Generated by immunoSEQ multiplex PCR, the TCRdb table keeps only in-frame clones and is missing some. Counted here are 60,000 to 65,000 clones, 75% to 95% occurring once; the ten biggest clones make up less than 0.55%. Blood was sampled at baseline, cycle 4 day 1, and cycle 7 day 1. CDR3 length equals 16 residues. The germline CDR1 and CDR2 sequences are KGHSH and LQKENI. V was clipped by 4 bases and J by 9 bases, with 22 bases between them. The material was CD4+ or CD8+ T cells sorted from blood, obtained in a trial of the OX40 agonist ivuxolimab. The clonotype originates from an adult with an advanced solid tumor such as melanoma, head and neck, liver or kidney cancer. This rearrangement joins TRBV18 to TRBJ2-1; D is perhaps TRBD1 or TRBD2 (5 bases each). The CDR3 sequence is CASSQPGALILGEQFF. CDR3 DNA: TGTGCCAGCTCACAGCCCGGGGCCCTAATATTGGGTGAGCAGTTCTTC.